This T cell receptor (beta chain) was profiled in a study of T cells in Graves' hyperthyroidism and ophthalmopathy. For the study at large: The authors collected peripheral blood at initial diagnosis, before any treatment.

Study-level findings and limits: The model identified upcoming ophthalmopathy a median approximately six months ahead of onset.

Researchers took RNA transcripts and amplified the TCR beta CDR3 regions from them. Primed by the HTBI set, a first-round RT-PCR was run on the TCR CDR3. A single record per CDR3 protein comes from TCRdb applying MiXCR to the multiplex PCR reads. Of a few hundred thousand distinct CDR3 sequences listed, less than 25% are singletons. This clonotype was detected many times. The antigen remains unidentified. Clinicians diagnosed patients from clinical symptoms, serum thyroxine and TRAb, thyroid ultrasound and orbital computed tomography. Fresh 10 ml peripheral blood yielded PBMCs. This sequence originates from a man aged 18 to 35 with Graves' hyperthyroidism. Source material: blood.

The CDR3 is CASSLLGKRAEAFF. The CDR3 bases are TGTGCCAGCAGTCTCCTGGGGAAGCGGGCTGAAGCTTTCTTT. The chain links TRBV27 to TRBJ1-1; D is undetermined. The V end was cut by 5 bases, the J end by 6 bases, with 16 bases between. CDR1 and CDR2 (germline): MNHEY, SMNVEV (reference sequence). There are 14 residues in the CDR3.